This T cell receptor beta chain derives from a study of T cells in Graves' hyperthyroidism and ophthalmopathy. Disease lasting under 3 months, a NOSPECS grade of at least 4, and a Clinical Activity Score of at least 3 were features of the ophthalmopathy patients. The source material, RNA transcripts, was used to amplify TCR beta CDR3 regions. First-round RT-PCR targeting the TCR CDR3 was performed with the HTBI primer set. TCRdb passed the multiplex PCR reads through MiXCR, listing each CDR3 protein once. The table includes around 350,000 distinct CDR3 sequences, approximately 14% detected once. The study's findings and limits: Most clonotypes expanded in thyroid above 0.001 were likewise present in blood.

The CDR3 loop spans 13 amino acids. Germline CDR1 GTSNPN, CDR2 SVGIG (reference sequence). Trimming pared 7 bases from V and 7 bases from J, leaving 16 bases between. Turning to this clonotype: Antigen unknown.

This sequence was found in a woman aged 55-70 years with Graves' ophthalmopathy. Sequencing was carried out using blood. The chain has TRBV30 and TRBJ1-4; no clear D gene. Here the CDR3 DNA reads TGTGCCTTGACGATAGCTATTACTGAAAAACTGTTTTTT. Protein product: CALTIAITEKLFF.